This is a list of T cell receptor beta chains from one sample in a study of blood T cells in healthy people across ages. TCRdb processed the 5' RACE reads anew with MiXCR; each CDR3 protein has one entry. Here the sample spans 750,000 to 1,000,000 distinct CDR3 sequences, almost 30% being singletons. The same sample was also studied in work on T cells of mothers and their children.

The sequenced sample was blood. The receptors stem from a woman in her thirties or forties in good health. CDR3s include the opening cysteine and the closing phenylalanine or tryptophan.

j_call v_call cdr3_aa
TRBJ2-3 TRBV29-1 CSVPGSGGARTDTQYF
TRBJ2-7 TRBV4-1 CASSPGAVSYEQYF
TRBJ1-6 TRBV7-7 CASNPGQASSYNSPLHF
TRBJ2-7 TRBV28 CASIPRQGYEQYF
TRBJ1-5 TRBV5-5 CASSPRVLAVEPQHF
TRBJ2-7 TRBV6-1 CASSEDSPYEQYF
TRBJ1-2 TRBV5-1 CASSFDRGHTRYGYTF
TRBJ1-4 TRBV4-3 CASSQFWGPTNEKLFF
TRBJ2-1 TRBV28 CASSLPGVRGEQFF
TRBJ1-3 TRBV6-6 CASSYSEGNTIYF
TRBJ1-2 TRBV6-5 CASRPGTGGAGPYGYTF
TRBJ1-2 TRBV3-1 CASSLRTGHPPGYTF
TRBJ1-2 TRBV12-3/TRBV12-4 CASSLRGDRSGYTF
TRBJ1-1 TRBV5-4 CASSVTGTTEAFF
TRBJ2-7 TRBV2 CASKQDRYEQYF
TRBJ1-2 TRBV4-1 CASSPIQVLDYGYTF
TRBJ1-1 TRBV3-1 CASSQQGKGTEAFF
TRBJ2-1 TRBV6-1 CASHRDGGLAGRNEQFF
TRBJ2-3 TRBV20-1 CSAHRQGTRTDTQYF
TRBJ1-5 TRBV29-1 CSAQGGAFGNQPQHF
TRBJ1-1 TRBV14 CASSTPGTVNTEAFF
TRBJ2-1 TRBV5-1 CASSGGGASYNEQFF
TRBJ1-2 TRBV10-3 CAISPSVNYGYTF
TRBJ2-7 TRBV7-2 CASSLTALGSVDEQYF
TRBJ2-3 TRBV20-1 CSARLAGGVDTQYF
TRBJ2-1 TRBV5-1 CASSLERAYNEQFF
TRBJ2-7 TRBV12-3/TRBV12-4 CASSLDRGMDEQYF
TRBJ2-7 TRBV27 CASSRRREIISYEQYF
TRBJ2-2 TRBV29-1 CSIHLYTGELFF
TRBJ2-1 TRBV14 CASSQDEARTSGGSRMWVNEQFF
TRBJ1-5 TRBV27 CASSPFWGHNQPQHF
TRBJ2-4 TRBV29-1 CSVAGTPRSYNEQYF
TRBJ1-1 TRBV30 CASHRGGTEAFF
TRBJ1-1 TRBV5-1 CASSSGPTETEAFF
TRBJ1-1 TRBV20-1 CSARELKGMNTEAFF
TRBJ2-1 TRBV5-1 CASSLGSGGHNEQFF
TRBJ2-1 TRBV7-2 CASSLEGGNGVNEQFF
TRBJ1-5 TRBV20-1 CSARDRWVSNQPQHF
TRBJ2-2 TRBV5-1 CASSAGVYTGELFF
TRBJ2-2 TRBV2 CATGTSGNGELFF
TRBJ2-5 TRBV7-2 CASSLAPGTRETQYF